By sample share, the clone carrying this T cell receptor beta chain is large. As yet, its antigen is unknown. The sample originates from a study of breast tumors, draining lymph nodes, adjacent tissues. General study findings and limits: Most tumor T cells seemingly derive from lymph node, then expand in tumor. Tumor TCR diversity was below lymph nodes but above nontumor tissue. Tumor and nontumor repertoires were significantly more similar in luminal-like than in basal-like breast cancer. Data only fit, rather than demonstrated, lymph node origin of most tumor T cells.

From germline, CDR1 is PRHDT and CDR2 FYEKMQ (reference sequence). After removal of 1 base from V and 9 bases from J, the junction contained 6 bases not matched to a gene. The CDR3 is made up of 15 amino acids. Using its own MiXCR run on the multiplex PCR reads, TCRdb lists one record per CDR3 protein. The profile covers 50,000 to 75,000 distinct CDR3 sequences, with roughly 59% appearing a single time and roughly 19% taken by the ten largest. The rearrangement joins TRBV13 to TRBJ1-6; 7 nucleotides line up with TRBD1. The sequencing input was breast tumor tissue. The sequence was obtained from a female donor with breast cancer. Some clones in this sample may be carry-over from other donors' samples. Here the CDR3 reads CASSLVSGTASPLHF. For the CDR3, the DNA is TGTGCCAGCAGCTTAGTTTCCGGGACAGCTTCACCCCTCCACTTT.